This TCR beta chain was obtained from a study of Graves' ophthalmopathy and Graves' hyperthyroidism. The TCR beta CDR3 regions underwent amplification from RNA transcripts. HTBI primers served in a first-round RT-PCR, which a second-round multiplex PCR followed. TCRdb called the multiplex PCR reads again in MiXCR, with one record for every CDR3 protein. Of roughly 400,000 distinct CDR3 sequences detected, roughly a sixth appear once; the ten largest clones hold 2.4%. Ophthalmopathy not arising within 18 months of follow-up defined hyperthyroidism as stable. The study recruited hyperthyroidism patients aged 18 to 65 who were newly diagnosed, under 2 months' duration. The CDR3 runs 16 residues. J lost 6 bases, V lost 1 base, and 14 bases had no gene match. The V gene's germline CDR1 is DFQATT and CDR2 SNEGSKA (reference sequence). General study findings and limits: In separating ophthalmopathy from stable hyperthyroidism, a 13-signature model achieved nearly 90% sensitivity and 81.08% specificity. Thyroid clonotypes that were expanded above 0.001 frequency mostly also appeared in blood.

Comments on this clonotype: Its antigen remains unknown.

This receptor was obtained from an adult woman with stable Graves' hyperthyroidism. Sequences were obtained from peripheral blood. J is TRBJ2-7 and V is TRBV20-1, with 8 bases fitting TRBD2. CDR3 residues: CSARATGTRFSLEQYF. The CDR3 nucleotides read TGCAGTGCTAGAGCCACCGGGACTAGGTTCTCTCTCGAGCAGTACTTC.